A single sample gave rise to the 8 T cell receptor beta chains below, sequenced in a study of T cells in Graves' hyperthyroidism and ophthalmopathy (dated by TCRdb to between 2018 and 2020). The library was generated by multiplex PCR. The sequencer listed for this sample is Illumina HiSeq 2000. The TCR beta CDR3 regions were amplified from the RNA transcripts. The TCR CDR3 was subjected to a first round of RT-PCR using the HTBI primer set and the Qiagen OneStep RT-PCR kit. TCRdb applied fastp at Q25 and MiXCR to the public reads, then kept only in-frame beta chains. Rows merge per CDR3 protein into single entries with the most common DNA and genes. Counted in this sample were 600,000 to 750,000 distinct CDR3 sequences; 15% to 20% of them appeared once. About 16% of the sample is in the top ten clones. Sequencing input: blood. The receptors were gathered from a man between 45 and 60 years old with Graves' hyperthyroidism.

In this sample, this clonotype turned up a few times. The chain is built from TRBV11-2 and TRBJ2-7; D is unresolved. Germline V gene data show CDR1 as SGHAT and CDR2 as FQNNGV. CDR3 length: 14 amino acids. With 9 bases removed from V and 1 base from J, the gap between germline ends came to 16 bases. CDR3 nucleotide sequence: TGTGCCAGTAAACCCATGGGAATATCCTACGAGCAGTACTTC. Translated: CASKPMGISYEQYF. Together with reference TRBV11-2 and TRBJ2-7, the CDR3 gives the full variable domain: EAGVAQSPRYKIIEKRQSVAFWCNPISGHATLYWYQQILGQGPKLLIQFQNNGVVDDSQLPKDRFSAERLKGVDSTLKIQPAKLEDSAVYLCASKPMGISYEQYFGPGTRLTVT.

In its sample, this clonotype was seen a few times. The chain is built from TRBV29-1 and TRBJ1-4; TRBD1 agrees at 7 bases. Germline loops: CDR1 SQVTM, CDR2 ANQGSEA. There are 14 residues in the CDR3. With V trimmed by 5 bases and J by 3 bases, 6 bases remained unmatched. The CDR3 DNA is TGCAGCGTTTGGTGGACAGGCGCTAATGAAAAACTGTTTTTT. Protein product: CSVWWTGANEKLFF.

This clonotype has only a few counts. This sequence joins TRBV7-9 and TRBJ2-7; 7 bases match TRBD1. Germline CDR1 and CDR2: SEHNR and FQNEAQ (reference sequence). Losses at the gene ends were 7 bases for V and 4 bases for J; bases not matched to a gene: 13. This CDR3 contains 15 residues. The CDR3 DNA follows: TGTGCCAGCACCCTGCAGGGGGACAAGGATTACGAGCAGTACTTC. This codes for CASTLQGDKDYEQYF. Complete variable domain (other parts from reference TRBV7-9 and TRBJ2-7): DTGVSQNPRHKITKRGQNVTFRCDPISEHNRLYWYRQTLGQGPEFLTYFQNEAQLEKSRLLSDRFSAERPKGSFSTLEIQRTEQGDSAMYLCASTLQGDKDYEQYFGPGTRLTVT.

This clonotype was seen ten or more times. The chain is built from TRBV28 and TRBJ2-1, with TRBD2 identical over 9 bases. Germline V gene data show CDR1 as MDHEN and CDR2 as SYDVKM. V lost 7 bases and J lost 5; bases outside the gene matches: 12. This CDR3 is 16 amino acids long. The CDR3 nucleotides read TGTGCCAGCACCCACGGACTAGCGACCTTCGACAATGAGCAGTTCTTC. Encoded protein: CASTHGLATFDNEQFF.

This clonotype came up many times. The chain couples TRBV18 to TRBJ1-1; perhaps TRBD1 as D (6 bases). Germline loops: CDR1 KGHSH, CDR2 LQKENI. Trimming left V 3 bases short and J 1 base short, with 12 bases between. The CDR3 is 15 amino acids. Written as DNA, the CDR3 is TGTGCCAGCTCACCTCTCCAGGGGAAGAACACTGAAGCTTTCTTT. Its protein is CASSPLQGKNTEAFF.

J is TRBJ2-7 and V is TRBV6-2 or TRBV6-3, with D possibly matching TRBD1 (6 bases). V was shortened by 6 bases and J by 2 bases, with 23 bases between the two germline ends. CDR1 MNHEY and CDR2 SVGEGT come from the germline V gene. The length of the CDR3 is 17 residues. The CDR3 reads CASRTHRALRFTYEQYF. The CDR3 nucleotides read TGTGCCAGCAGGACTCACAGGGCCCTACGGTTCACCTACGAGCAGTACTTC.

This clonotype has ten or more counts. The J gene is TRBJ1-4, the V gene TRBV10-3; tentatively, D is TRBD1 (5 bases). The CDR3 length is 13 residues. Germline V gene data show CDR1 as ENHRY and CDR2 as SYGVKD. V lost 8 bases and J 7 bases, leaving 14 bases between the germline ends. The chain's CDR3 is CAIRGEMVEKLFF. The CDR3 bases are TGTGCCATCCGAGGGGAAATGGTTGAAAAACTGTTTTTT.

This clonotype has ten or more counts. The chain employs TRBV20-1 and TRBJ2-7; 7 bases map to TRBD2. The length of the CDR3 is 13 residues. V shed 7 bases and J 6 bases; nucleotides not matched to a gene: 12. CDR1 is DFQATT and CDR2 is SNEGSKA in the germline V gene (reference sequence). CDR3 bases: TGCAGTGGGCTAGCGGACCCCAGCGGCGAGCAGTACTTC. It translates to CSGLADPSGEQYF.